This T cell receptor (beta chain) derives from a study of beta chain features in type 1 diabetes. General observations from the study: For type 1 diabetes patients, VDJ junctions showed fewer insertions and more deletions. There was a moderate but significant shortening of TCRB CDR3s in all four CD4+ subsets of Type 1 diabetes patients.

The CDR3 is made up of 14 amino acids. Trimming stripped 5 bases from V and 5 bases from J, with 14 bases between. CDR1 SNHLY and CDR2 FYNNEI come from the germline V gene. Expressed TCRB transcripts were sequenced, since all the RNA that had been isolated was reverse transcribed. Here immunoSEQ multiplex PCR was the method, and the copy in TCRdb shows in-frame clones only, minus some. The sample consists of about 740,000 clones, roughly 13% of them appearing once. For this clone: Antigen specificity is unknown.

The specimen sequenced was naive CD4+ T cells from blood. The chain combines TRBV2 with TRBJ2-3; no clear D gene. The TCR comes from a man aged 18 to 29 with type 1 diabetes. CDR3 sequence reads: CASSSGLIVDTQYF. The CDR3, as DNA: TGTGCCAGCAGTTCCGGCCTGATAGTAGATACGCAGTATTTT.